This T cell receptor (beta chain) was identified during a study of quantifying T cell responses using KT2 cells. The overall study: RNA was reverse transcribed with TCR alpha and beta constant-region primers.

Germline assignment: CDR1 SGHTA and CDR2 FQGTGA. Trimming cost V 0 bases and J 0 bases, with 7 bases left between them. The CDR3 has 15 residues. The cDNA 3' end received a ligated oligonucleotide with a UMI. An equimolar mix of RC1.1 and RC1.2 primed the beta chain across TRBC1 and TRBC2. TCRdb analysed the UMI-ligation and nested PCR reads with MiXCR anew, one entry per CDR3 protein. Of about 30,000 distinct CDR3 sequences in the sample, 6% to 8% were seen once. Unfractionated PBMC were spiked with known numbers of KT2 clone cells. Material: PBMCs spiked with cells of the T cell clone KT2. The rearrangement links TRBV7-3 to TRBJ2-3; either TRBD1 or TRBD2 may supply D (6 bases each). This receptor was obtained from a human donor. The CDR3 DNA follows: TGTGCCAGCAGCTTAACGGGGGGCAGCACAGATACGCAGTATTTT. It codes for CASSLTGGSTDTQYF.